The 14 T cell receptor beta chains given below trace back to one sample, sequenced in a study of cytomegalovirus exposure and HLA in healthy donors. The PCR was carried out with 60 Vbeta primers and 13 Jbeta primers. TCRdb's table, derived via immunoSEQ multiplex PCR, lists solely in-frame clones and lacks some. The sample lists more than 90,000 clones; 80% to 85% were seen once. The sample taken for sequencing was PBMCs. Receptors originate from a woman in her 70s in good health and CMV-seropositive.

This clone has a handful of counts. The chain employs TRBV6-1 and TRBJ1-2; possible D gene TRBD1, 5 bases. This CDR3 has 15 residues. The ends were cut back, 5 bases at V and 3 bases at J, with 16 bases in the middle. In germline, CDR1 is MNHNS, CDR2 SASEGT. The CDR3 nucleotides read TGTGCCAGCAGTCGTTCGAGGGGAGGGGACTATGGCTACACCTTC. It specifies CASSRSRGGDYGYTF.

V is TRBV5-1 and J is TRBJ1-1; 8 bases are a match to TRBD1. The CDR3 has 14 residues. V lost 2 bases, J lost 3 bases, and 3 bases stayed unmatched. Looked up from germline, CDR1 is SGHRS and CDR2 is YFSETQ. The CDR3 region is CASSLDRGYTEAFF. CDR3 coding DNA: TGCGCCAGCAGCTTAGACAGGGGCTACACTGAAGCTTTCTTT.

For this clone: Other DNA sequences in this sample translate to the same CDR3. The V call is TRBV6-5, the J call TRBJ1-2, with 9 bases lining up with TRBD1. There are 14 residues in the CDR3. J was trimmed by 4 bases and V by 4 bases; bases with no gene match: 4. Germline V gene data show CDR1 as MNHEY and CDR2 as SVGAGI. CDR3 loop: CASSLDRGGYGYTF. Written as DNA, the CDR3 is TGTGCCAGCAGTTTGGACAGGGGAGGCTATGGCTACACCTTC.

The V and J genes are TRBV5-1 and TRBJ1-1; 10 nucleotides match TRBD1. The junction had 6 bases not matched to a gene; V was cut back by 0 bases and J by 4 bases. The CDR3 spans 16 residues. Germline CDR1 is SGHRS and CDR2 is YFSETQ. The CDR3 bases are TGCGCCAGCAGCTTGGAATCAGGGACAGGGGTCACTGAAGCTTTCTTT. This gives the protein CASSLESGTGVTEAFF.

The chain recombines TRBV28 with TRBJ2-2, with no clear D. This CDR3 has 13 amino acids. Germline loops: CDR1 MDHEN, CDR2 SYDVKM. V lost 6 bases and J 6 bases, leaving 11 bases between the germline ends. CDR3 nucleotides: TGTGCCAGCAGGTTTTTGTCGTCCGGGGAGCTGTTTTTT. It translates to CASRFLSSGELFF.

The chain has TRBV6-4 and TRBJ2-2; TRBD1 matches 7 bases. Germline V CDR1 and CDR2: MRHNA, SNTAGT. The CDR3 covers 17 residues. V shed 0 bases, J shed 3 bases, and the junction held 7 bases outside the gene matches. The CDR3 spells CASSDSSLGQHTGELFF. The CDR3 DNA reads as TGTGCCAGCAGTGACTCGAGTCTGGGACAGCACACCGGGGAGCTGTTTTTT.

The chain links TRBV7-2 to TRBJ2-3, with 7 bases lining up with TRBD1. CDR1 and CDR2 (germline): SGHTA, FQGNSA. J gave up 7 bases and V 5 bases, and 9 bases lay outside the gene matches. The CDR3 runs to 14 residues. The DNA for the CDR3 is TGTGCCAGCAGCGTCAACAGGGGTTGGAATACGCAGTATTTT. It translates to CASSVNRGWNTQYF.

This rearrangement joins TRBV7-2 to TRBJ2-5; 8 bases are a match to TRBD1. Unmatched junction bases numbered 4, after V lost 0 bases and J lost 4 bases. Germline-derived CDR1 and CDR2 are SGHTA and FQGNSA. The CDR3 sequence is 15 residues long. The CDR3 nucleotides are TGTGCCAGCAGCTTAGCAACGGACAGGGTAGAGACCCAGTACTTC. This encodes CASSLATDRVETQYF.

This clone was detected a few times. This CDR3 reads CASGGQYYGYTF. The CDR3 DNA sequence: TGTGCCAGCGGGGGACAGTACTATGGCTACACCTTC. This rearrangement joins TRBV2 to TRBJ1-2; 7 bases line up with TRBD1. Losses at the gene ends were 8 bases for V and 3 bases for J; bases not matched to a gene: 3. This CDR3 comprises 12 residues. Germline-derived CDR1 and CDR2 are SNHLY and FYNNEI.

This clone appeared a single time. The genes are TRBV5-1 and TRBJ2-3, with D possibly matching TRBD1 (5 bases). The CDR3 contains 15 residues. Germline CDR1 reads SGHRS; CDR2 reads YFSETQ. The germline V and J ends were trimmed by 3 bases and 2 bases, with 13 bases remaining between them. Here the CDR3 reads CASSSTTVVTDTQYF. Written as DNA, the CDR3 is TGCGCCAGCAGCTCTACGACAGTCGTCACAGATACGCAGTATTTT.

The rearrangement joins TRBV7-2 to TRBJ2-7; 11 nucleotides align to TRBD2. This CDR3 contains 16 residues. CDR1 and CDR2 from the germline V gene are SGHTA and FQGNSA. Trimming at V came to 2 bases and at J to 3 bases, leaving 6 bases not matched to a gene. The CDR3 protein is CASSLLSGTSGYEQYF. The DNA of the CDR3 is TGTGCCAGCAGCTTACTATCTGGGACTAGCGGCTACGAGCAGTACTTC.

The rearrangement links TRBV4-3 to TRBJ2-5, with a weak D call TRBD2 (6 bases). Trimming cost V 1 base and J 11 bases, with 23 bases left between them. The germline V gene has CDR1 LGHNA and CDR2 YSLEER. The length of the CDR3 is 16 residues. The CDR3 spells CASSQARDWSSGEQYF. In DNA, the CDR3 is TGCGCCAGCAGCCAAGCCCGGGACTGGAGTTCTGGGGAGCAGTACTTC.

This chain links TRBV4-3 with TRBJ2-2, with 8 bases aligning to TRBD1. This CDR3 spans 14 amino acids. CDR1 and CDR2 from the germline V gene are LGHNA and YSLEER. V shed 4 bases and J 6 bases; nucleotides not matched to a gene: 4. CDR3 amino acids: CASSRQGAAGELFF. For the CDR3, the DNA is TGCGCCAGCAGCCGGCAGGGGGCAGCCGGGGAGCTGTTTTTT.

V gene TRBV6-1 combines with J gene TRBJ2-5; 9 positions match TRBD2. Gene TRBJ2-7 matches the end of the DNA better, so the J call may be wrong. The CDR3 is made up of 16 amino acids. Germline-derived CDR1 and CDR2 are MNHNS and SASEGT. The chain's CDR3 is CASSEYLAGSTNEQYF. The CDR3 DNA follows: TGTGCCAGCAGTGAATATCTAGCGGGATCAACCAACGAGCAGTACTTC.